The 10 T cell receptor beta chains reported below all come from one sample, sequenced in a study of cytomegalovirus exposure and HLA in healthy donors. It was with 60 Vbeta and 13 Jbeta primers that the PCR ran. Assay: immunoSEQ multiplex PCR; the TCRdb copy retains only in-frame clones and omits some. The sample totals some 130,000 clones. The sample comprised PBMCs. The receptor source for this set is a man between 18 and 29 years old in good health and CMV-seronegative.

The gene calls are TRBV2 and TRBJ2-7, with 11 bases lining up with TRBD1. This CDR3 spans 13 amino acids. CDR1 SNHLY and CDR2 FYNNEI come from the germline V gene. The J segment lost 3 bases and the V segment lost 9 bases, leaving 4 bases of the junction unmatched. In nucleotides, the CDR3 is TGTGCCAGAGGACAGGGGGCCAACTACGAGCAGTACTTC. Protein sequence: CARGQGANYEQYF.

The chain joins TRBV27 to TRBJ2-6; 9 bases fit TRBD2. CDR1 MNHEY and CDR2 SMNVEV come from the germline V gene (reference sequence). V gave up 2 bases and J gave up 16 bases; unmatched junction bases: 6. The CDR3 covers 13 residues. CDR3 sequence: CASSLDGGRALTF. The CDR3 DNA reads as TGTGCCAGCAGTTTAGACGGCGGGAGGGCACTGACTTTC.

The chain joins TRBV29-1 to TRBJ2-2, with D possibly TRBD1 on 6 matching bases. The CDR3 runs 14 residues. The germline gives CDR1 SQVTM, CDR2 ANQGSEA. The V gene lost 1 base and the J gene lost 1 base, with 7 bases spanning the gap. The CDR3 nucleotides are TGCAGCGTTGAAGGGACAGAGAACACCGGGGAGCTGTTTTTT. This gives the protein CSVEGTENTGELFF.

The chain carries TRBV14 and TRBJ1-2; 7 nucleotides line up with TRBD1. The CDR3 has 14 residues. Germline values: CDR1 SGHDN, CDR2 FVKESK. V was clipped by 0 bases and J by 6 bases; unmatched bases: 4. This CDR3 reads CASSQENRGHGYTF. In DNA, the CDR3 is TGTGCCAGCAGCCAAGAAAACAGGGGACATGGCTACACCTTC.

Here the CDR3 reads CASSSGGTERYEQYF. The CDR3 DNA follows: TGCGCCAGCAGCTCCGGCGGGACAGAGAGATACGAGCAGTACTTC. This chain links TRBV5-1 with TRBJ2-7; possibly TRBD1 for D (7 bases). The germline CDR1 and CDR2 sequences are SGHRS and YFSETQ. This CDR3 region has 15 residues. Trimming shortened V by 3 bases and J by 4 bases, and 17 bases separated the two germline ends.

The J gene is TRBJ1-2, the V gene TRBV9, with D tentatively TRBD1 (6 bases). V shed 0 bases and J shed 0 bases, with 15 bases lying between them. Germline V gene lookup returns CDR1 SGDLS and CDR2 YYNGEE. This CDR3 is built from 17 residues. CDR3 loop: CASSVDRVGPSNYGYTF. The CDR3 DNA follows: TGTGCCAGCAGCGTAGACAGGGTGGGGCCCTCTAACTATGGCTACACCTTC.

The V gene is TRBV6-1, the J gene TRBJ2-3; the D is unclear. CDR1 MNHNS and CDR2 SASEGT come from the germline V gene. V dropped 6 bases and J dropped 4 bases, with 11 bases sitting between them. The CDR3 has 13 residues. CDR3 in amino acids: CASRDGPSDTQYF. In DNA form, the CDR3 reads TGTGCCAGCAGAGATGGGCCCTCAGATACGCAGTATTTT.

V and J are TRBV5-3 and TRBJ1-6, with D tentatively TRBD1 (6 bases). TRBV5-3 is an open reading frame whose function is uncertain. V shed 4 bases and J shed 7 bases, with 24 bases lying between them. The CDR3 runs 18 residues. In DNA form, the CDR3 reads TGTGCCAGAAGCCATTTCCGTGCGACAGGTGCGCGAAATTCACCCCTCCACTTT. Amino acids: CARSHFRATGARNSPLHF.

The chain couples TRBV28 to TRBJ2-3; 7 nucleotides agree with TRBD2. Germline CDR1 MDHEN, CDR2 SYDVKM. With V trimmed by 5 bases and J by 0 bases, 8 bases remained unmatched. The CDR3 totals 16 residues. CDR3 loop: CASSLPSGPSTDTQYF. The CDR3 DNA follows: TGTGCCAGCAGTCTCCCTAGCGGTCCTAGCACAGATACGCAGTATTTT.

This chain uses TRBV4-1 with TRBJ2-3, with 9 nucleotides matching TRBD2. Germline CDR1 and CDR2: MGHRA and YSYEKL. The CDR3 consists of 17 residues. Unmatched junction bases numbered 12, after V lost 2 bases and J lost 6 bases. The CDR3 DNA is TGCGCCAGCAGCCAATATCGTAGCGGGGGAACTTCTGATACGCAGTATTTT. It specifies CASSQYRSGGTSDTQYF.